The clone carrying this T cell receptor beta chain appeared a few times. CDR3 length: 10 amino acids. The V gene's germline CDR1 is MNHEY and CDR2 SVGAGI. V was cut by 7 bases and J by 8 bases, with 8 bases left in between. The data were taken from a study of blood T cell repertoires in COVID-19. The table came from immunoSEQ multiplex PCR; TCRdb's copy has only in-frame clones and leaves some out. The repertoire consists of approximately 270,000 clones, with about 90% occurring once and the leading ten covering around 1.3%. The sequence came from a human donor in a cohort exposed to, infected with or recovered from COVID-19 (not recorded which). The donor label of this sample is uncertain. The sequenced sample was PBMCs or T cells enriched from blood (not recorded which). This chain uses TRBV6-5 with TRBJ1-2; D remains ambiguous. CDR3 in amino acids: CASMREGYTF. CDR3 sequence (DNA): TGTGCCAGCATGAGGGAGGGCTACACCTTC.